The present T cell receptor (beta chain) was sequenced within a study of CXCR3-negative and CXCR3-positive naive CD8 T cells. On the study more broadly: Across all libraries, TRB reads numbered around 140 million, with about 1.5 +/- 0.3 million in each library.

The authors prepared UMI-labeled TRB cDNA libraries by 5' RACE. TCRdb reprocessed the 5' RACE reads; each CDR3 protein has one entry and no DNA is given. In total, the table holds 8,000 to 10,000 distinct CDR3 sequences. Study outcomes and limitations: Sequencing showed both naive subsets with comparably high diversity, and memory CD8+ cells much lower. TRB CDR3s were more hydrophobic in CXCR3-positive than in CXCR3-negative naive cells.

Its frequency marks this clonotype as medium-sized. Antigen: not known. The CD45RO-CCR7+CD27+CD95- phenotype denoted naive CD8+ T cells. The CDR3 runs to 17 residues. The chain combines TRBV12-3 or TRBV12-4 with TRBJ1-5; TCRdb names TRBD1, which stays unverified in the absence of DNA. The sequenced sample consisted of naive CXCR3- CD8+ T cells from blood. Subset indicated: CD45RO-CCR7+CD27+CD95- naive CD8+ T cells lacking CXCR3 (TNR3-). This TCR was sampled from a human donor in good health. Some clones in this sample may be carry-over from other donors' samples. The CDR3 sequence: CASSSSLRGGTNQPQHF.